These 27 T cell receptor beta chains were all obtained from the same sample, sequenced in a study of blood T cell repertoires in COVID-19. Sequenced by immunoSEQ multiplex PCR; TCRdb stores in-frame clones only, minus some. The sample consists of roughly 26,000 clones, roughly 80% of them appearing once. The specimen was peripheral blood. These receptors all stem from a human donor in a cohort sampled during active COVID-19.

In its sample, this clone was seen once. J is TRBJ2-5 and V is TRBV5-6; 9 nucleotides match TRBD1. The junction had 6 bases not matched to a gene; V was cut back by 4 bases and J by 2 bases. Germline assignment: CDR1 SGHDT and CDR2 YYEEEE. The CDR3 is 15 residues long. CDR3 DNA: TGTGCCAGCAGCACGACTGGACAGGGGCAAGAGACCCAGTACTTC. Its translation: CASSTTGQGQETQYF.

This clone was seen a handful of times. The chain joins TRBV5-1 to TRBJ1-4; D is unclear. Trimming took off 1 base at V and 4 bases at J, with 5 bases between the two ends. This CDR3 region has 13 residues. The germline CDR1 and CDR2 sequences are SGHRS and YFSETQ. The CDR3: CASSLTVNEKLFF. DNA of the CDR3: TGCGCCAGCAGCTTGACAGTTAATGAAAAACTGTTTTTT. The variable domain in full, with the rest retrieved from reference TRBV5-1 and TRBJ1-4, is KAGVTQTPRYLIKTRGQQVTLSCSPISGHRSVSWYQQTPGQGLQFLFEYFSETQRNKGNFPGRFSGRQFSNSRSEMNVSTLELGDSALYLCASSLTVNEKLFFGSGTQLSVL.

The rearrangement uses TRBV4-1 and TRBJ2-7; maybe TRBD2 (6 bases). The CDR3 has 15 amino acids. Germline CDR1 and CDR2: MGHRA and YSYEKL. V gave up 1 base and J gave up 6 bases, with 16 bases separating them. CDR3 in DNA: TGCGCCAGCAGCCAAGGATGGGGAGGTGGGGGCGAGCAGTACTTC. Its protein is CASSQGWGGGGEQYF.

The chain uses TRBV9 and TRBJ2-3, with a weak D call TRBD1 (6 bases). Trimming took 0 bases from V and 6 from J, leaving 14 bases between them. The length of the CDR3 is 15 residues. Germline V gives CDR1 SGDLS, CDR2 YYNGEE. The CDR3, as DNA: TGTGCCAGCAGCGTAGATCTGGGGGCGATGGATACGCAGTATTTT. The encoded protein is CASSVDLGAMDTQYF. Supplemented by reference TRBV9 and TRBJ2-3, the full variable domain reads DSGVTQTPKHLITATGQRVTLRCSPRSGDLSVYWYQQSLDQGLQFLIQYYNGEERAKGNILERFSAQQFPDLHSELNLSSLELGDSALYFCASSVDLGAMDTQYFGPGTRLTVL.

The J gene is TRBJ2-3, the V gene TRBV9; 7 positions match TRBD2. CDR3 length: 15 amino acids. V trimming: 4 bases; J trimming: 6 bases; junction bases outside the gene matches: 11. In germline, CDR1 is SGDLS, CDR2 YYNGEE. The CDR3 is CASSPQGSGLDTQYF. For the CDR3, the DNA is TGTGCCAGCAGCCCCCAAGGTAGCGGGCTCGATACGCAGTATTTT.

This chain connects TRBV7-6 to TRBJ2-6; TRBD1 agrees at 9 bases. Germline V gene data show CDR1 as SGHVS and CDR2 as FNYEAQ. Trimming took 4 bases from V and 12 from J; bases not matched to a gene: 13. The CDR3 spans 16 residues. CDR3 DNA sequence: TGTGCCAGCAGCTCCCGAAGCGGGACAGGGTCCTCCGTCCTGACTTTC. Protein: CASSSRSGTGSSVLTF.

V and J are TRBV29-1 and TRBJ1-2, with 10 bases matching TRBD1. The CDR3 is made up of 13 amino acids. Germline V CDR1 and CDR2: SQVTM, ANQGSEA. With V trimmed by 7 bases and J by 4 bases, 6 bases remained unmatched. CDR3 DNA sequence: TGCAGCGGAAAGGACAGGGGGGTCTATGGCTACACCTTC. Protein product: CSGKDRGVYGYTF.

V gene TRBV5-6 combines with J gene TRBJ1-3; D is uncertain. The germline V and J ends were trimmed by 0 bases and 4 bases, with 5 bases remaining between them. The CDR3 totals 13 residues. Per germline, CDR1 SGHDT and CDR2 YYEEEE. The CDR3 bases are TGTGCCAGCAGCTTGGCTTCCGGAAACACCATATATTTT. This translates into CASSLASGNTIYF.

The chain employs TRBV3-1 (or the pseudogene TRBV3-2) and TRBJ2-5; 7 bases map to TRBD2. With 1 base clipped from V and 1 base from J, the junction kept 6 bases outside the gene matches. CDR1 is LGHDT and CDR2 is YNNKEL in the germline V gene (reference sequence). The CDR3 length is 16 residues. CDR3 region: CASSQGLSGVQETQYF. In nucleotides, the CDR3 is TGTGCCAGCAGCCAAGGTCTCAGCGGGGTCCAAGAGACCCAGTACTTC.

This chain connects TRBV7-8 to TRBJ2-6, with 7 bases identical to TRBD1. CDR1 and CDR2 (germline): SGHVS, FQNEAQ. CDR3 length: 17 amino acids. V shed 1 base, J shed 0 bases, and the junction held 3 bases outside the gene matches. CDR3 coding DNA: TGTGCCAGCAGCTTAGGGTCAGGGGGCTCTGGGGCCAACGTCCTGACTTTC. It translates to CASSLGSGGSGANVLTF. Full variable domain (remainder filled in from reference TRBV7-8 and TRBJ2-6): GAGVSQSPRYKVAKRGQDVALRCDPISGHVSLFWYQQALGQGPEFLTYFQNEAQLDKSGLPSDRFFAERPEGSVSTLKIQRTQQEDSAVYLCASSLGSGGSGANVLTFGAGSRLTVL.

This sequence joins TRBV14 and TRBJ2-1; TRBD2 matches at 13 bases. Looked up from germline, CDR1 is SGHDN and CDR2 is FVKESK. The CDR3 extends over 18 amino acids. Trimming removed 6 bases from V and 3 bases from J; junction bases left unmatched: 11. CDR3 amino acids: CASSQGLAGMSLYNEQFF. The CDR3 DNA sequence: TGTGCCAGCAGTCAGGGACTAGCGGGGATGTCTCTCTACAATGAGCAGTTCTTC.

The rearrangement joins TRBV6-6 to TRBJ1-1, with D perhaps matching TRBD1 (5 bases). The V gene's germline CDR1 is MNHNY and CDR2 SVGAGI (reference sequence). The CDR3 sequence is 14 residues long. V lost 5 bases and J 1 base, leaving 11 bases between the germline ends. The CDR3 loop reads CASSLMTANTEAFF. CDR3 nucleotide sequence: TGTGCCAGCAGTCTAATGACAGCGAACACTGAAGCTTTCTTT.

This chain links TRBV29-1 with TRBJ1-1; no clear D gene. CDR3 size: 13 residues. Germline V CDR1 and CDR2: SQVTM, ANQGSEA. Trimming left V 4 bases short and J 0 bases short, with 9 bases between. The CDR3 spells CSVVLALNTEAFF. In DNA, the CDR3 is TGCAGCGTTGTCTTGGCTTTGAACACTGAAGCTTTCTTT.

The chain uses TRBV7-8 and TRBJ2-7; possibly TRBD1 for D (5 bases). V was pared by 8 bases and J by 5 bases, with 22 bases between. This CDR3 region has 15 residues. Germline CDR1 reads SGHVS; CDR2 reads FQNEAQ. Here the CDR3 reads CASLNLGPGVHEQYF. CDR3 in DNA: TGTGCCAGCCTCAACCTGGGGCCAGGAGTACACGAGCAGTACTTC.

The V gene is TRBV10-3, the J gene TRBJ2-2; 9 bases are a match to TRBD1. This CDR3 contains 14 residues. With 8 bases clipped from V and 3 bases from J, the junction kept 4 bases outside the gene matches. CDR1 and CDR2 from the germline V gene are ENHRY and SYGVKD. The CDR3 region is CAIRQGGDTGELFF. CDR3 bases: TGTGCCATCCGACAGGGGGGGGACACCGGGGAGCTGTTTTTT.

CDR3 region: CASSLGTGGAYNEQFF. DNA of the CDR3: TGTGCCAGCAGTTTGGGGACCGGGGGAGCCTACAATGAGCAGTTCTTC. The V call is TRBV27, the J call TRBJ2-1; possibly TRBD2 for D (6 bases). V was shortened by 3 bases and J by 2 bases, with 14 bases between the two germline ends. The V gene's germline CDR1 is MNHEY and CDR2 SMNVEV (reference sequence). The CDR3 covers 16 residues.

The chain joins TRBV19 to TRBJ1-1; D not resolved. Looked up from germline, CDR1 is LNHDA and CDR2 is SQIVND (reference sequence). CDR3 length: 12 residues. Trimming removed 6 bases at V and 6 bases at J, with 11 bases between. The CDR3 protein is CASSGGLAEAFF. As DNA, the CDR3 is TGTGCCAGTAGCGGAGGGCTCGCTGAAGCTTTCTTT.

The CDR3 nucleotides are TGTGCCAGCAGCATCTCCACAGGGTTATTCACAGATACGCAGTATTTT. Its translation: CASSISTGLFTDTQYF. The chain carries TRBV7-2 and TRBJ2-3; TRBD1 is a possible D gene (6 bases). The CDR3 covers 16 residues. Trimming removed 5 bases from V and 2 bases from J, with 17 bases in between. Germline assignment: CDR1 SGHTA and CDR2 FQGNSA.

The sample holds a few counts of this clone. The rearrangement joins TRBV7-2 to TRBJ2-7; 11 nucleotides align to TRBD2. V shed 6 bases and J 3 bases; nucleotides not matched to a gene: 7. The germline V gene has CDR1 SGHTA and CDR2 FQGNSA. The CDR3 covers 15 residues. As DNA, the CDR3 is TGTGCCAGCAGTCTGGGACTAGCGGACTTCTACGAGCAGTACTTC. Translated, it gives CASSLGLADFYEQYF. The complete variable domain, with remaining parts taken from reference TRBV7-2 and TRBJ2-7, reads GAGVSQSPSNKVTEKGKDVELRCDPISGHTALYWYRQSLGQGLEFLIYFQGNSAPDKSGLPSDRFSAERTGGSVSTLTIQRTQQEDSAVYLCASSLGLADFYEQYFGPGTRLTVT.

This clone was seen a few times. This rearrangement joins TRBV12-5 to TRBJ1-5; 7 bases are shared with TRBD1. V was pared by 6 bases and J by 0 bases, with 20 bases of the junction left unmatched. The CDR3 has 20 amino acids. Germline CDR1 reads LGHNT; CDR2 reads FRNRAP. CDR3 protein: CASGQTAGTVGLYSNQPQHF. CDR3 DNA: TGTGCTAGTGGACAAACCGCCGGGACAGTTGGTCTCTATAGCAATCAGCCCCAGCATTTT.

This chain connects TRBV6-2 or TRBV6-3 to TRBJ2-5; TRBD2 matches at 8 bases. The trim removed 6 bases at V and 8 bases at J, leaving 8 bases unmatched. The CDR3 is 13 amino acids. In germline, CDR1 is MNHEY, CDR2 SVGEGT. In DNA form, the CDR3 reads TGTGCCAGCAGCCCGACTAGCGCCGTTACCCAGTACTTC. This codes for CASSPTSAVTQYF.

This clone came up a few times. The CDR3 reads CASSLGTGGSYEQYF. The CDR3 region has the DNA TGCGCCAGCAGCTTGGGTACCGGGGGGAGCTACGAGCAGTACTTC. This chain links TRBV5-1 with TRBJ2-7; 7 positions match TRBD2. The V segment lost 0 bases and the J segment 3 bases; nucleotides outside the gene matches: 6. Germline assignment: CDR1 SGHRS and CDR2 YFSETQ. The CDR3 runs to 15 residues.

V and J are TRBV2 and TRBJ2-7; 7 bases are a match to TRBD1. The J segment lost 3 bases and the V segment lost 6 bases, leaving 5 bases of the junction unmatched. The CDR3 totals 13 residues. Looked up from germline, CDR1 is SNHLY and CDR2 is FYNNEI. The CDR3 nucleotides are TGTGCCAGCAGCGGGACAGCCAGCTACGAGCAGTACTTC. Translated, it gives CASSGTASYEQYF.

The chain carries TRBV4-3 and TRBJ2-1; TRBD2 matches at 10 bases. In germline, CDR1 is LGHNA, CDR2 YSLEER. The CDR3 length is 15 residues. Losses at the gene ends were 1 base for V and 9 bases for J; bases not matched to a gene: 6. CDR3 protein: CASSQGLAGVGEQFF. CDR3 bases: TGCGCCAGCAGCCAAGGCCTAGCGGGAGTCGGTGAGCAGTTCTTC.

The genes are TRBV5-8 and TRBJ1-1; 7 nucleotides align to TRBD1. CDR1 is SGHTS and CDR2 is YDEGEE in the germline V gene. With 4 bases clipped from V and 5 bases from J, the junction kept 5 bases outside the gene matches. The length of the CDR3 is 13 residues. The CDR3 DNA is TGTGCCAGCAGCGAACAGGGGTGGACTGAAGCTTTCTTT. This encodes CASSEQGWTEAFF.

The chain recombines TRBV5-5 with TRBJ1-4; D is perhaps TRBD1 (6 bases). This CDR3 comprises 13 residues. The V and J ends lost 5 bases and 6 bases respectively, with 11 bases between them. CDR1 is SGHKS and CDR2 is YYEKEE in the germline V gene (reference sequence). CDR3 sequence (DNA): TGTGCCAGCAGTGGACAGTACGATGAAAAACTGTTTTTT. Protein product: CASSGQYDEKLFF. The variable domain in full, completed from reference TRBV5-5 and TRBJ1-4, reads DAGVTQSPTHLIKTRGQQVTLRCSPISGHKSVSWYQQVLGQGPQFIFQYYEKEERGRGNFPDRFSARQFPNYSSELNVNALLLGDSALYLCASSGQYDEKLFFGSGTQLSVL.

This clone has a single count. The chain couples TRBV2 to TRBJ2-7, with TRBD1 matching 9 bases. CDR1 is SNHLY, CDR2 FYNNEI, per germline. This CDR3 has 14 residues. Trimming removed 6 bases from V and 6 bases from J; junction bases left unmatched: 9. The CDR3 loop is CASRWTGEGSEQYF. The CDR3 DNA reads TGTGCCAGCAGGTGGACAGGGGAAGGGAGCGAGCAGTACTTC.